The 23 T cell receptor beta chains below all came from one sample that was sequenced in a study of T cell responses to AZD1222 COVID-19 vaccine. Using immunoSEQ multiplex PCR, the repertoire was profiled, and TCRdb retains in-frame clones only, with some absent. This sample has about 150,000 clones, with around 85% found just once. This material consisted of peripheral blood, taken on day 0 of MenACWY control vaccination. The receptors were sampled from an adult in good health.

This chain uses TRBV6-1 with TRBJ1-1; possibly TRBD1 for D (5 bases). V lost 2 bases, J lost 0 bases, and 10 bases lay in between. Germline CDR1 reads MNHNS; CDR2 reads SASEGT. CDR3 length equals 15 residues. CDR3 nucleotide sequence: TGTGCCAGCAGTGAAAGGGGCTGGCTGAACACTGAAGCTTTCTTT. This sequence encodes CASSERGWLNTEAFF.

The chain couples TRBV2 to TRBJ2-7, with 7 bases aligning to TRBD1. Germline CDR1 is SNHLY and CDR2 is FYNNEI. V shed 4 bases, J shed 5 bases, and the junction held 8 bases outside the gene matches. The CDR3 spans 14 residues. This chain's CDR3 is CASSAETGSDEQYV. For the CDR3, the DNA is TGTGCCAGCAGTGCGGAGACAGGGTCGGACGAGCAGTACGTC.

The CDR3 sequence is CASRLRPSLDNEQFF. The CDR3 DNA is TGTGCCAGCAGACTACGACCGTCCCTTGACAATGAGCAGTTCTTC. The genes are TRBV27 and TRBJ2-1; D unresolved. The CDR3 is 15 residues long. V was trimmed by 6 bases and J by 5 bases, leaving 17 bases between them. Germline CDR1 reads MNHEY; CDR2 reads SMNVEV (reference sequence).

The rearrangement links TRBV4-3 to TRBJ1-1, with D tentatively TRBD1 (6 bases). Trimming pared 0 bases from V and 7 bases from J, leaving 15 bases between. The CDR3 contains 15 residues. CDR1 LGHNA and CDR2 YSLEER come from the germline V gene. The CDR3 loop is CASSQDIRGSLEAFF. DNA for the CDR3: TGCGCCAGCAGCCAAGATATCAGGGGCTCGCTTGAAGCTTTCTTT.

V usage is TRBV5-4 and J usage is TRBJ1-2; TRBD1 might be the D (5 bases). This CDR3 spans 14 amino acids. The V end lost 3 bases, the J end lost 2 bases, and 11 bases lay between the germline ends. The germline CDR1 and CDR2 sequences are SGHNT and YYREEE (reference sequence). The CDR3 DNA follows: TGTGCCAGCAGCTCGAAGGGGCTAAACTATGGCTACACCTTC. Amino acids: CASSSKGLNYGYTF.

In this sample, this clone turned up once. The chain couples TRBV19 to TRBJ1-1; 9 nucleotides line up with TRBD1. This CDR3 comprises 14 residues. Unmatched junction bases numbered 5, after V lost 3 bases and J lost 6 bases. Per germline, CDR1 LNHDA and CDR2 SQIVND (reference sequence). CDR3 nucleotide sequence: TGTGCCAGTAGTATTTTGGGACAGGGCTCTGAAGCTTTCTTT. Translating gives CASSILGQGSEAFF. Filled out from reference TRBV19 and TRBJ1-1, the complete variable domain reads DGGITQSPKYLFRKEGQNVTLSCEQNLNHDAMYWYRQDPGQGLRLIYYSQIVNDFQKGDIAEGYSVSREKKESFPLTVTSAQKNPTAFYLCASSILGQGSEAFFGQGTRLTVV.

This clone has a handful of counts. This rearrangement joins TRBV3-1 (or the pseudogene TRBV3-2) to TRBJ1-1, with TRBD1 identical over 7 bases. Germline V gene sequence: CDR1 LGHDT, CDR2 YNNKEL (reference sequence). The CDR3 runs 13 residues. V lost 6 bases to trimming and J lost 4 bases; unmatched junction nucleotides: 5. CDR3 sequence (DNA): TGTGCCAGCAGGCAGGGACAGCGCACTGAAGCTTTCTTT. The encoded protein is CASRQGQRTEAFF.

This clone was seen only once. The V gene is TRBV5-1, the J gene TRBJ2-1; D uncertain. The CDR3 runs to 13 residues. CDR1 is SGHRS and CDR2 is YFSETQ in the germline V gene. V shed 0 bases and J shed 6 bases, with 7 bases lying between them. CDR3 DNA sequence: TGCGCCAGCAGCTTGGCGGTAGGCAATGAGCAGTTCTTC. Translated, it gives CASSLAVGNEQFF.

J is TRBJ1-3 and V is TRBV5-6, with no clear D. Germline V gene sequence: CDR1 SGHDT, CDR2 YYEEEE. V shed 0 bases and J shed 3 bases, with 7 bases lying between them. The CDR3 runs 14 residues. CDR3 coding DNA: TGTGCCAGCAGCTTGGAGGGTGTTGGAAACACCATATATTTT. Amino acids: CASSLEGVGNTIYF.

V gene TRBV24-1 combines with J gene TRBJ2-1; D might be TRBD2 (7 bases). The CDR3 is 16 amino acids. Trimming removed 2 bases at V and 7 bases at J, with 17 bases between. Germline CDR1 is KGHDR and CDR2 is SFDVKD. This chain's CDR3 is CATSDSTGGHINEQFF. The CDR3 nucleotides read TGTGCCACCAGTGATTCTACGGGGGGACACATAAATGAGCAGTTCTTC.

In its sample, this clone was seen once. The chain has TRBV19 and TRBJ1-2; tentatively, D is TRBD1 (6 bases). The V end lost 5 bases, the J end lost 7 bases, and 14 bases lay between the germline ends. Germline V gives CDR1 LNHDA, CDR2 SQIVND (reference sequence). The CDR3 spans 13 residues. The CDR3 here is CASSSGVKSGYTF. The CDR3 nucleotides read TGTGCCAGTAGTTCAGGGGTCAAAAGTGGCTACACCTTC.

The chain is built from TRBV27 and TRBJ1-5; D uncertain. This CDR3 spans 15 amino acids. Germline lookup yields CDR1 MNHEY and CDR2 SMNVEV (reference sequence). V lost 4 bases and J 0 bases, leaving 10 bases between the germline ends. CDR3 region: CASSSDFNSNQPQHF. CDR3 nucleotides: TGTGCCAGCAGTTCCGACTTTAATAGCAATCAGCCCCAGCATTTT.

The J gene is TRBJ2-2, the V gene TRBV15; D ambiguous. Trimming shortened V by 3 bases and J by 4 bases, and 6 bases separated the two germline ends. The CDR3 has 13 amino acids. The germline gives CDR1 LNHNV, CDR2 YYDKDF (reference sequence). The CDR3 DNA sequence: TGTGCCACCAGCAGCCAGGTCACCGGGGAGCTGTTTTTT. It translates to CATSSQVTGELFF.

This clone was observed a handful of times. The chain links TRBV2 to TRBJ1-1; TRBD1 is a possible D gene (6 bases). Per germline, CDR1 SNHLY and CDR2 FYNNEI. The germline V and J ends were trimmed by 3 bases and 1 base, with 12 bases remaining between them. The CDR3 totals 15 residues. As DNA, the CDR3 is TGTGCCAGCAGTGACCCCCTGGGGGCGAACACTGAAGCTTTCTTT. It is translated as CASSDPLGANTEAFF.

The chain is built from TRBV5-4 and TRBJ1-5; D call uncertain. Trimming pared 2 bases from V and 6 bases from J, leaving 12 bases between. CDR1 and CDR2 (germline): SGHNT, YYREEE (reference sequence). This CDR3 is built from 14 residues. CDR3 sequence: CASSFSRAGQPQHF. The CDR3 coding sequence is TGTGCCAGCAGCTTCAGCCGGGCCGGTCAGCCCCAGCATTTT.

The chain uses TRBV6-5 and TRBJ1-2, with D tentatively TRBD1 (5 bases). Germline lookup yields CDR1 MNHEY and CDR2 SVGAGI. The CDR3 runs 14 residues. V lost 6 bases and J lost 0, with 11 bases in between. This CDR3 is CASRRQGSNYGYTF. Written as DNA, the CDR3 is TGTGCCAGCAGACGGCAGGGTTCTAACTATGGCTACACCTTC.

CDR3 coding DNA: TGTGCCAGCAGTGCCGGAGCGAGGGGGAGTGAAAAACTGTTTTTT. Its protein is CASSAGARGSEKLFF. V and J are TRBV9 and TRBJ1-4; D may be TRBD1 (6 bases). Trimming removed 5 bases at V and 7 bases at J, with 18 bases between. The germline V gene has CDR1 SGDLS and CDR2 YYNGEE. CDR3 length equals 15 residues.

Only one count was recorded for this clone. The V call is TRBV2, the J call TRBJ2-5; the match to TRBD2 covers 10 bases. This CDR3 contains 14 residues. Trimming at V came to 11 bases and at J to 7 bases, leaving 13 bases not matched to a gene. Germline values: CDR1 SNHLY, CDR2 FYNNEI. The CDR3 DNA sequence: TGTGCCCGACGCCCCTCTAGCGGGGGCGGGACCCAGTACTTC. As protein: CARRPSSGGGTQYF.

The rearrangement joins TRBV6-5 to TRBJ1-3; D gene ambiguous. Trimming removed 0 bases from V and 4 bases from J, with 10 bases in between. CDR3 length: 15 amino acids. The germline V gene encodes CDR1 MNHEY and CDR2 SVGAGI. As DNA, the CDR3 is TGTGCCAGCAGTTACTCAAAAGACGTAGGAAACACCATATATTTT. Its translation is CASSYSKDVGNTIYF.

V gene TRBV12-3 or TRBV12-4 combines with J gene TRBJ1-1; the D gene is possibly TRBD1 (6 bases). The V and J ends lost 2 bases and 3 bases respectively, with 7 bases between them. The CDR3 extends over 13 amino acids. The CDR3 spells CASSLNRDTEAFF. DNA of the CDR3: TGTGCCAGCAGTTTAAACAGGGACACTGAAGCTTTCTTT.

CDR3 sequence: CASSQILGQGDSPLHF. The CDR3 coding sequence is TGTGCCAGCTCACAGATCTTGGGACAGGGGGATTCACCCCTCCACTTT. The rearrangement links TRBV18 to TRBJ1-6; 11 bases align to TRBD1. There are 16 residues in the CDR3. Trimming removed 4 bases from V and 8 bases from J; junction bases left unmatched: 7. CDR1 and CDR2 from the germline V gene are KGHSH and LQKENI. Variable domain in full (rest from reference TRBV18 and TRBJ1-6): NAGVMQNPRHLVRRRGQEARLRCSPMKGHSHVYWYRQLPEEGLKFMVYLQKENIIDESGMPKERFSAEFPKEGPSILRIQQVVRGDSAAYFCASSQILGQGDSPLHFGNGTRLTVT.

The gene calls are TRBV11-3 and TRBJ1-2; D gene ambiguous. The CDR3 is 16 residues long. Trimming stripped 5 bases from V and 8 bases from J, with 24 bases between. In germline, CDR1 is SGHNT, CDR2 YENEEA. CDR3 protein: CASSHGSRALGSGYTF. The CDR3 DNA reads TGTGCCAGCAGCCACGGGTCTAGGGCTCTCGGATCGGGCTACACCTTC.

The chain employs TRBV6-5 and TRBJ2-2, with D possibly matching TRBD2 (5 bases). V shed 0 bases and J shed 7 bases, with 9 bases lying between them. CDR1 MNHEY and CDR2 SVGAGI come from the germline V gene. This CDR3 is built from 14 residues. The DNA for the CDR3 is TGTGCCAGCAGTTACTCGGGAGTATTCGGGGAGCTGTTTTTT. This translates into CASSYSGVFGELFF.